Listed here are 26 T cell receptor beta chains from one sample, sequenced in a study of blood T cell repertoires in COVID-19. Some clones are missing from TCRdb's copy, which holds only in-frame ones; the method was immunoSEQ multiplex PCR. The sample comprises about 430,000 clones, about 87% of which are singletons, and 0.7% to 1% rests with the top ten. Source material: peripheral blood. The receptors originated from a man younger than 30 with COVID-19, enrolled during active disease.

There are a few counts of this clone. The CDR3 DNA reads as TGTGCCAGCAGTCCGGGGAATCAGCCCCAGCATTTT. Its protein is CASSPGNQPQHF. The chain couples TRBV12-3 or TRBV12-4 to TRBJ1-5; D gene unclear. The CDR3 sequence is 12 residues long. The V end lost 5 bases, the J end lost 4 bases, and 6 bases lay between the germline ends.

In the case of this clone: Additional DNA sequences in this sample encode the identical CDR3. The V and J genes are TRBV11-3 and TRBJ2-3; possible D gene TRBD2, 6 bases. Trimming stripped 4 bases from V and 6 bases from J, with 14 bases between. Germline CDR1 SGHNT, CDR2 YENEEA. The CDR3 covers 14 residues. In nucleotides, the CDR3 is TGTGCCAGCAGCTACAGTGGGAGGCCGGATACGCAGTATTTT. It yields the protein CASSYSGRPDTQYF.

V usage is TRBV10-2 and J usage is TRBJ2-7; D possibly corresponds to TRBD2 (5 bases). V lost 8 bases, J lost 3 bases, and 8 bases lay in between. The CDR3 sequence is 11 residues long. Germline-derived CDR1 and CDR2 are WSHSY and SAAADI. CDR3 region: CASSEGYEQYF. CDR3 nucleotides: TGCGCCAGCTCTGAGGGCTACGAGCAGTACTTC.

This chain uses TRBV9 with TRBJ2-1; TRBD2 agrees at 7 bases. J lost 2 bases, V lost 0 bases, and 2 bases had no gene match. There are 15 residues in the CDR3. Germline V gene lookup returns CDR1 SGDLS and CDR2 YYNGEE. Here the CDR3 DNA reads TGTGCCAGCAGCGTAGGGGACTACCCCTACAATGAGCAGTTCTTC. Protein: CASSVGDYPYNEQFF.

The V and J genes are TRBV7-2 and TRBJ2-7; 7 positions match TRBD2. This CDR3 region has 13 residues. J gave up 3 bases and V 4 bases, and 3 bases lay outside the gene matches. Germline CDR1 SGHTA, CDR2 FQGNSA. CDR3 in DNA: TGTGCCAGCAGCTCCGGGGGGTACTACGAGCAGTACTTC. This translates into CASSSGGYYEQYF.

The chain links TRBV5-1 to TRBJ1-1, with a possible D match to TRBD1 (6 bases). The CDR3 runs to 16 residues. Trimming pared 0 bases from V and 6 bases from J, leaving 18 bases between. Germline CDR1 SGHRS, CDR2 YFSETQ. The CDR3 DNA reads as TGCGCCAGCAGCTTGGCCGAGTACAGGGATGGCGCTGAAGCTTTCTTT. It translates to CASSLAEYRDGAEAFF.

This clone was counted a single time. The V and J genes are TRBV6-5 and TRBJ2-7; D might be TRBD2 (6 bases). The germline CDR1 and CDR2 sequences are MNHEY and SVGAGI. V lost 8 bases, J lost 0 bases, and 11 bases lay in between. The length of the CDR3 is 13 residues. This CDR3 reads CASRGTSSYEQYF. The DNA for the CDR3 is TGTGCCAGCCGGGGGACTTCCTCCTACGAGCAGTACTTC.

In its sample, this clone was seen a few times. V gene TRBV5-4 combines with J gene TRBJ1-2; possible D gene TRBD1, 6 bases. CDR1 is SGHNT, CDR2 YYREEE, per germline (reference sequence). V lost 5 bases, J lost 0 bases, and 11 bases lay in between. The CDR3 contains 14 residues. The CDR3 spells CASSRDKANYGYTF. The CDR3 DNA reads TGTGCCAGCAGTCGGGACAAAGCTAACTATGGCTACACCTTC.

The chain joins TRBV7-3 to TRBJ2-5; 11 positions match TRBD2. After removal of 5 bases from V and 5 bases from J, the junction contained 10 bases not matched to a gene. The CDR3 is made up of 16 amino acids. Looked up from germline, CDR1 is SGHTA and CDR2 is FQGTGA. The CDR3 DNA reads TGTGCCAGCAGCAGGGGACTAGCGGCACAAGGCGAGACCCAGTACTTC. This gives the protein CASSRGLAAQGETQYF.

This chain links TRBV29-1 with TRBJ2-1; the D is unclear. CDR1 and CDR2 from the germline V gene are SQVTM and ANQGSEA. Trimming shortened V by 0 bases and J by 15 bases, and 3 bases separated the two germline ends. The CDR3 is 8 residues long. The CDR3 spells CSVEDRFF. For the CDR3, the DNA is TGCAGCGTTGAAGATCGGTTCTTC.

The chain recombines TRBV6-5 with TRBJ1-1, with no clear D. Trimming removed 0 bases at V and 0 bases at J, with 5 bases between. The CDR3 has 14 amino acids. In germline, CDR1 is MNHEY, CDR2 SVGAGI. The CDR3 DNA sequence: TGTGCCAGCAGTTACTCCGTTCTGAACACTGAAGCTTTCTTT. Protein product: CASSYSVLNTEAFF.

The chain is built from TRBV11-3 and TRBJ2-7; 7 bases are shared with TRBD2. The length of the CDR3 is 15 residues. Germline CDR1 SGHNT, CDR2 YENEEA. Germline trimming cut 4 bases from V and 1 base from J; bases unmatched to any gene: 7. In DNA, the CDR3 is TGTGCCAGCAGCTCGTTTGACGGGAGGTCCTACGAGCAGTACTTC. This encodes CASSSFDGRSYEQYF.

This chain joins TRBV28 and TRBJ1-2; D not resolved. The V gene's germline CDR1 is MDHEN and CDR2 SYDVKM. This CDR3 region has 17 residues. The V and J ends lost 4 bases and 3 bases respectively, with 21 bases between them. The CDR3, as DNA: TGTGCCAGCAGTTCGATCCCCCACCTCGACACCGACTATGGCTACACCTTC. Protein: CASSSIPHLDTDYGYTF.

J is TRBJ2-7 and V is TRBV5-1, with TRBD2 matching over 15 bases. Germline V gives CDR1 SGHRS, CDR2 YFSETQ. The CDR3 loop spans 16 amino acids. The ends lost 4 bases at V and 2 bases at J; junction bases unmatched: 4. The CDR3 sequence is CASSAGLAGGPYEQYF. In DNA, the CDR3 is TGCGCCAGCAGCGCGGGACTAGCGGGAGGTCCCTACGAGCAGTACTTC.

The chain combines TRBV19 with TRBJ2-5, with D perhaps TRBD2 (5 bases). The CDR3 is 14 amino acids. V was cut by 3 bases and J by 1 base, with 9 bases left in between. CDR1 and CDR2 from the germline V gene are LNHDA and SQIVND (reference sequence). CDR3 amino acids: CASSIGLGQETQYF. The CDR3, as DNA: TGTGCCAGTAGTATCGGACTTGGCCAAGAGACCCAGTACTTC.

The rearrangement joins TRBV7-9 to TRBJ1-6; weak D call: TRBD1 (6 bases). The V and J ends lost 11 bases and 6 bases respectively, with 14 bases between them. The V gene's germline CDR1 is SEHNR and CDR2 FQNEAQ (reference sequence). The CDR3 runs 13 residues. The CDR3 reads CAGTQGPNSPLHF. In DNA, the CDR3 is TGTGCCGGCACACAGGGACCTAATTCACCCCTCCACTTT.

CDR3 amino acids: CASRSLGGSITDTQYF. The CDR3 DNA reads TGTGCCAGCAGATCCTTGGGGGGGTCTATCACAGATACGCAGTATTTT. The J gene is TRBJ2-3, the V gene TRBV5-5; 7 bases align to TRBD2. Germline CDR1 is SGHKS and CDR2 is YYEKEE (reference sequence). The CDR3 loop spans 16 amino acids. Trimming removed 5 bases from V and 2 bases from J; junction bases left unmatched: 11. Supplemented by reference TRBV5-5 and TRBJ2-3, the full variable domain reads DAGVTQSPTHLIKTRGQQVTLRCSPISGHKSVSWYQQVLGQGPQFIFQYYEKEERGRGNFPDRFSARQFPNYSSELNVNALLLGDSALYLCASRSLGGSITDTQYFGPGTRLTVL.

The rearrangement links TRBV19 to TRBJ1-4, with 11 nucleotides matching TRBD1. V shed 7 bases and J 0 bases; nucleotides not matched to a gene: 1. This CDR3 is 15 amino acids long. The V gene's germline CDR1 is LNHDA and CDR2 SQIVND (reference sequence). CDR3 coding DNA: TGTGCCAGTATGGGACAGGGGGCAACTAATGAAAAACTGTTTTTT. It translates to CASMGQGATNEKLFF.

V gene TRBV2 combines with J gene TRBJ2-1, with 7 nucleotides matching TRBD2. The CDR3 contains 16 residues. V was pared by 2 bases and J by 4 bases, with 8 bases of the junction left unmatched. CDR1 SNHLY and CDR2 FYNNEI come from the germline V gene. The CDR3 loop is CASSETVAGEYNEQFF. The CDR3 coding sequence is TGTGCCAGCAGTGAAACTGTGGCGGGGGAGTACAATGAGCAGTTCTTC.

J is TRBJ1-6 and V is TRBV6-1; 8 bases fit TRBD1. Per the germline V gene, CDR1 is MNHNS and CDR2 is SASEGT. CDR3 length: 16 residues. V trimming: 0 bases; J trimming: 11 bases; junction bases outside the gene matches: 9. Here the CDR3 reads CASSEAQGQGLTPLHF. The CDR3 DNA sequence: TGTGCCAGCAGTGAAGCTCAAGGACAGGGACTTACACCCCTCCACTTT.

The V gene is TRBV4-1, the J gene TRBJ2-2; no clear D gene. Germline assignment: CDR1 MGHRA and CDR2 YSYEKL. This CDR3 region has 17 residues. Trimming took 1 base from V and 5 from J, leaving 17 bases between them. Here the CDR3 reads CASSQVGQTHGTGELFF. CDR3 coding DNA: TGCGCCAGCAGCCAAGTCGGCCAAACGCACGGGACCGGGGAGCTGTTTTTT.

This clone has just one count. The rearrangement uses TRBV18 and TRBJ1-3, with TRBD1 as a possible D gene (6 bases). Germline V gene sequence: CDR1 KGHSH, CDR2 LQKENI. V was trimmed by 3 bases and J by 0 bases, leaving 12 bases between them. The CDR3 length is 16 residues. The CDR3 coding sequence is TGTGCCAGCTCACCGGGACAACCATTCTCTGGAAACACCATATATTTT. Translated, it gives CASSPGQPFSGNTIYF.

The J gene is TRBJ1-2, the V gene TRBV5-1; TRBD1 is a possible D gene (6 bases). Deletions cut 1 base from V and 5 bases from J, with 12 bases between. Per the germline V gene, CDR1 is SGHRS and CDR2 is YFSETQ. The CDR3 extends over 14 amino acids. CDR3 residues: CASSLSRTEYGYTF. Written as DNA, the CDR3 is TGCGCCAGCAGCTTGTCCAGGACAGAATATGGCTACACCTTC.

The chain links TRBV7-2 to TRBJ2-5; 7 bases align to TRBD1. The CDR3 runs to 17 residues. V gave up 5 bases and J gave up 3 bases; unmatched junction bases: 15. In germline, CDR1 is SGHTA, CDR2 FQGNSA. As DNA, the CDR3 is TGTGCCAGCAGCGATTTAGATGACAGGGAATATGAAGAGACCCAGTACTTC. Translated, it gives CASSDLDDREYEETQYF.

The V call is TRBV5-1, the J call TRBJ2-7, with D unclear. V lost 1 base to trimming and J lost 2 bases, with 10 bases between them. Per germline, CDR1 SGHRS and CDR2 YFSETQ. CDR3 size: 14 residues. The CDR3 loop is CASSLNSRTYEQYF. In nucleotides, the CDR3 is TGCGCCAGCAGCTTGAACAGCCGCACCTACGAGCAGTACTTC.

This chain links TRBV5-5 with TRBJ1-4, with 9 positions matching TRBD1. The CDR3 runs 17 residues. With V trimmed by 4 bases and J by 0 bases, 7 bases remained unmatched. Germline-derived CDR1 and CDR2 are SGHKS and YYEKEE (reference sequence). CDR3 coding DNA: TGTGCCAGCAGCCTCGACAGGGGGTCCGCAACTAATGAAAAACTGTTTTTT. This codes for CASSLDRGSATNEKLFF.